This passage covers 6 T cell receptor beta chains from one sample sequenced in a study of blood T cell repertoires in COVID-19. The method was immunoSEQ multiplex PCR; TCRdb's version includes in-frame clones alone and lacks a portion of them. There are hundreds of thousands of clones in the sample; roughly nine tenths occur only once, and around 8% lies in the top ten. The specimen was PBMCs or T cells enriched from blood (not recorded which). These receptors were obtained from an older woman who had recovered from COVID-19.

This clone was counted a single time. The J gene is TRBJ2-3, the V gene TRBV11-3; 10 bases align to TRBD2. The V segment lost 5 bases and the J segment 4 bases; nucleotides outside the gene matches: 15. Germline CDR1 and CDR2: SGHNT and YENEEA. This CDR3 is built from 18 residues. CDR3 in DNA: TGTGCCAGCAGCCCAAGGGGGCTATTAGCGGGGGGCGCAGATACGCAGTATTTT. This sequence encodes CASSPRGLLAGGADTQYF.

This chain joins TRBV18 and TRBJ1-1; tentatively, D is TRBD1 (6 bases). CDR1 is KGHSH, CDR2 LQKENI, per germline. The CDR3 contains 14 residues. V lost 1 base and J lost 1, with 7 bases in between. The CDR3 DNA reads TGTGCCAGCTCACCACTGGGACAGAACACTGAAGCTTTCTTT. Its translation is CASSPLGQNTEAFF.

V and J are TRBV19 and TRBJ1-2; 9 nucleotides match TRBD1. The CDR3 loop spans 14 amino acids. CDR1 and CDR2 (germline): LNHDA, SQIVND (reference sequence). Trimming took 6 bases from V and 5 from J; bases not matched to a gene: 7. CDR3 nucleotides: TGTGCCAGTAGACCCGGGACAGGGATGTATGGCTACACCTTC. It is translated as CASRPGTGMYGYTF.

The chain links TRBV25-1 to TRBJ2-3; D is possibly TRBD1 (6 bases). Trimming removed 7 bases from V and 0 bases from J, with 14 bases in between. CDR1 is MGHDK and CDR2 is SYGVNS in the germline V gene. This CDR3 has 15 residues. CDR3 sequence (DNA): TGTGCCAGCATCAGAGGGGGATCTAGCACAGATACGCAGTATTTT. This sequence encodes CASIRGGSSTDTQYF.

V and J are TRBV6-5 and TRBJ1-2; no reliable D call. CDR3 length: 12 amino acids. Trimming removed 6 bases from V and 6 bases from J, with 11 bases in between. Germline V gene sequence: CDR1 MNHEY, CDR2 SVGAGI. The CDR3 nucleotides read TGTGCCAGCAGGAGAGTAGTGGATGGCTACACCTTC. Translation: CASRRVVDGYTF.

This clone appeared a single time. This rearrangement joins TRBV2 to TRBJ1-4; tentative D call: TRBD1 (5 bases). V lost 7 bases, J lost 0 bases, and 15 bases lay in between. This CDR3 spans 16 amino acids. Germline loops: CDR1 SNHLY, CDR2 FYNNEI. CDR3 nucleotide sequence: TGTGCCAGCAAAAGACAGCCGACAGCAACTAATGAAAAACTGTTTTTT. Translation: CASKRQPTATNEKLFF.